This T cell receptor beta chain was found in a study of T cells after posttransplantation cyclophosphamide. The study, taken as a whole, reports: Donor CD8+ memory clones often dominated recipient blood repertoires at later times. After PTCy, TRB diversity resembled that of CNI/methotrexate controls.

Here immunoSEQ multiplex PCR was the method, and the copy in TCRdb shows in-frame clones only, minus some. The data show tens of thousands of clones, none appearing only once, with around 2.2% held by the ten largest. From germline, CDR1 is SGDLS and CDR2 YYNGEE. The ends lost 3 bases at V and 5 bases at J; junction bases unmatched: 9. The CDR3 is 15 amino acids. This clone was counted at least ten times. Its antigen is not identified. This receptor was taken from a middle-aged man in good health, CMV-negative, and a related stem cell transplant donor. The rearrangement joins TRBV9 to TRBJ2-3, with 7 bases fitting TRBD1. The specimen was PBMCs. In DNA form, the CDR3 reads TGTGCCAGCAGCGGGGACAGCCGGTCTATAGATACGCAGTATTTT. Protein product: CASSGDSRSIDTQYF.